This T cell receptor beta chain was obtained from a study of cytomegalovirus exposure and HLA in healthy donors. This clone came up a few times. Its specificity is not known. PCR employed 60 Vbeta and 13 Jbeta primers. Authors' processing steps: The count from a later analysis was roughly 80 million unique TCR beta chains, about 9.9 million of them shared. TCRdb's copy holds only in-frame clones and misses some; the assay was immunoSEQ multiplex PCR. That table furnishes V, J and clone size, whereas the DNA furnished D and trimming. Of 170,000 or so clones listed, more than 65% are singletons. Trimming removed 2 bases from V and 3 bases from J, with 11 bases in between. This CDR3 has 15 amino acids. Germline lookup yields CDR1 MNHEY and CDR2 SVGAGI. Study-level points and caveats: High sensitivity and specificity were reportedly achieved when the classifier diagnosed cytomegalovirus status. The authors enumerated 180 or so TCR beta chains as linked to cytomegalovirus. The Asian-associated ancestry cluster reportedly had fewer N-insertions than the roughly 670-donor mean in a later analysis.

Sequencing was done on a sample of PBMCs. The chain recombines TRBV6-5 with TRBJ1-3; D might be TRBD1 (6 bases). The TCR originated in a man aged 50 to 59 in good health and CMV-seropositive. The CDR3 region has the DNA TGTGCCAGCAGTTACAGCAGGGGCGGTGGAAACACCATATATTTT. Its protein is CASSYSRGGGNTIYF.